Each of the 27 T cell receptor beta chains below was sequenced from the same sample in a study of blood T cell repertoires in COVID-19 (dated by TCRdb to about 2020). The library was prepared using the immunoSEQ multiplex PCR assay. What TCRdb holds here is the immuneACCESS table cut down to in-frame rearrangements. Part of the clones is not present; checked against another copy, under half of the missing clones reflect an unresolved V gene, and the others are unexplained. Within this sample are over 95,000 clones, with around 84% of them counted one time only. The top ten clones comprise approximately 13% of the sample. The sequenced sample consisted of peripheral blood. Receptors were obtained from a human donor in a cohort sampled during active COVID-19.

This chain links TRBV4-3 with TRBJ1-2; TRBD1 matches at 7 bases. Germline V gives CDR1 LGHNA, CDR2 YSLEER. Trimming took 0 bases from V and 6 from J; bases not matched to a gene: 4. The CDR3 is 14 amino acids. The chain's CDR3 is CASSQDGGGNGYTF. Here the CDR3 DNA reads TGCGCCAGCAGCCAAGATGGAGGGGGCAATGGCTACACCTTC.

The V and J genes are TRBV3-1 (or the pseudogene TRBV3-2) and TRBJ2-1; 10 bases agree with TRBD2. Germline CDR1 and CDR2: LGHDT and YNNKEL (reference sequence). This CDR3 has 15 amino acids. V lost 0 bases, J lost 10 bases, and 6 bases stayed unmatched. The CDR3 sequence is CASSQDSNSGGEQFF. The CDR3 nucleotides are TGTGCCAGCAGCCAAGATAGCAATAGCGGGGGGGAGCAGTTCTTC.

This chain joins TRBV6-6 and TRBJ1-4, with 11 bases matching TRBD1. CDR1 MNHNY and CDR2 SVGAGI come from the germline V gene (reference sequence). This CDR3 spans 17 amino acids. V shed 5 bases and J 2 bases; nucleotides not matched to a gene: 7. DNA for the CDR3: TGTGCCAGCAGTCCGTGGGACAGGGGGAGTACTAATGAAAAACTGTTTTTT. This sequence encodes CASSPWDRGSTNEKLFF.

The V and J genes are TRBV18 and TRBJ2-3, with 10 bases aligning to TRBD2. V lost 2 bases and J lost 5; bases outside the gene matches: 7. CDR3 size: 16 residues. Germline V gives CDR1 KGHSH, CDR2 LQKENI. CDR3 in DNA: TGTGCCAGCTCACCAGGAGCGGGGGGGCCAGTAGATACGCAGTATTTT. This codes for CASSPGAGGPVDTQYF.

This clone was observed a handful of times. The CDR3 protein is CASSDTGAQPQHF. In DNA, the CDR3 is TGTGCCAGCAGTGATACAGGGGCTCAGCCCCAGCATTTT. This chain uses TRBV9 with TRBJ1-5, with 7 bases fitting TRBD1. V lost 5 bases to trimming and J lost 6 bases; unmatched junction nucleotides: 5. The CDR3 covers 13 residues. Germline lookup yields CDR1 SGDLS and CDR2 YYNGEE.

This chain joins TRBV7-2 and TRBJ2-6; D possibly corresponds to TRBD2 (7 bases). Germline V gene lookup returns CDR1 SGHTA and CDR2 FQGNSA. The CDR3 is 16 amino acids. The V and J ends lost 2 bases and 2 bases respectively, with 10 bases between them. CDR3 sequence: CASSLRGGPGANVLTF. CDR3 bases: TGTGCCAGCAGCTTAAGGGGGGGCCCTGGGGCCAACGTCCTGACTTTC.

The chain carries TRBV19 and TRBJ2-2, with D possibly being TRBD2 (7 bases). Trimming pared 6 bases from V and 5 bases from J, leaving 10 bases between. The CDR3 spans 13 residues. Germline V lookup: CDR1 LNHDA, CDR2 SQIVND (reference sequence). As DNA, the CDR3 is TGTGCCAGTAGGAGGGGGGGGACCGGGGAGCTGTTTTTT. Translated: CASRRGGTGELFF.

CDR3 DNA: TGTGCCACCTCGATTTGGGCCTCCTATGGCTACACCTTC. The encoded protein is CATSIWASYGYTF. This chain joins TRBV15 and TRBJ1-2; no clear D. V was clipped by 8 bases and J by 4 bases, with 14 bases between them. The CDR3 sequence is 13 residues long. Germline V gives CDR1 LNHNV, CDR2 YYDKDF (reference sequence).

The rearrangement uses TRBV4-3 and TRBJ2-3; D may be TRBD2 (7 bases). The V gene lost 0 bases and the J gene lost 0 bases, with 13 bases spanning the gap. Germline V lookup: CDR1 LGHNA, CDR2 YSLEER. The CDR3 sequence is 17 residues long. The DNA of the CDR3 is TGCGCCAGCAGCCAAGAAGGGGGGGGGCCGAGCACAGATACGCAGTATTTT. Translating it yields CASSQEGGGPSTDTQYF.

V gene TRBV6-5 combines with J gene TRBJ2-5; D is ambiguous. The CDR3 is 13 amino acids. V lost 0 bases and J 3 bases, leaving 5 bases between the germline ends. CDR1 and CDR2 (germline): MNHEY, SVGAGI. The chain's CDR3 is CASSYSRKETQYF. The CDR3 DNA follows: TGTGCCAGCAGTTACTCGCGGAAAGAGACCCAGTACTTC.

The chain links TRBV6-2 or TRBV6-3 to TRBJ2-7; D gene ambiguous. CDR3 length: 11 residues. The germline V gene has CDR1 MNHEY and CDR2 SVGEGT. V was cut by 5 bases and J by 7 bases, with 9 bases left in between. This chain's CDR3 is CASSTLGEQYF. The DNA for the CDR3 is TGTGCCAGCAGTACGCTAGGAGAGCAGTACTTC.

The rearrangement links TRBV19 to TRBJ2-2, with a weak D call TRBD1 (6 bases). The germline V and J ends were trimmed by 10 bases and 3 bases, with 12 bases remaining between them. Germline loops: CDR1 LNHDA, CDR2 SQIVND (reference sequence). This CDR3 contains 13 residues. The CDR3 reads CATQGWDTGELFF. The DNA of the CDR3 is TGTGCCACCCAGGGGTGGGACACCGGGGAGCTGTTTTTT.

V gene TRBV9 combines with J gene TRBJ1-2; no reliable D call. V was trimmed by 2 bases and J by 7 bases, leaving 15 bases between them. CDR1 SGDLS and CDR2 YYNGEE come from the germline V gene. CDR3 length: 14 residues. The CDR3 protein is CASSVDTPKSGYTF. CDR3 bases: TGTGCCAGCAGCGTTGACACCCCCAAGTCTGGCTACACCTTC.

This chain joins TRBV28 and TRBJ1-6; D unclear. This CDR3 comprises 13 residues. From germline, CDR1 is MDHEN and CDR2 SYDVKM. V dropped 3 bases and J dropped 7 bases, with 7 bases sitting between them. The CDR3 nucleotides read TGTGCCAGCAGTTTTCCGAGGAATTCACCCCTCCACTTT. Amino acids: CASSFPRNSPLHF.

This clone was picked up a small number of times. The chain employs TRBV3-1 (or the pseudogene TRBV3-2) and TRBJ1-2, with 8 bases aligning to TRBD1. Looked up from germline, CDR1 is LGHDT and CDR2 is YNNKEL (reference sequence). The CDR3 spans 16 residues. V lost 3 bases and J lost 0; bases outside the gene matches: 6. CDR3 sequence (DNA): TGTGCCAGCAGCCATTTGAGGACAGGGCCTAACTATGGCTACACCTTC. Translation: CASSHLRTGPNYGYTF.

The V and J genes are TRBV10-3 and TRBJ2-1; 7 bases match TRBD2. The V gene end was trimmed by 2 bases and the J gene end by 4 bases; junction bases not matched to a gene: 5. The CDR3 consists of 15 residues. Germline V gene lookup returns CDR1 ENHRY and CDR2 SYGVKD. In DNA form, the CDR3 reads TGTGCCATCAGTGAGAGGCTAGCGGATTACAATGAGCAGTTCTTC. This sequence encodes CAISERLADYNEQFF.

The rearrangement joins TRBV24-1 to TRBJ2-7; D unresolved. The germline V and J ends were trimmed by 3 bases and 6 bases, with 17 bases remaining between them. CDR3 length: 15 residues. Germline CDR1 is KGHDR and CDR2 is SFDVKD. In DNA, the CDR3 is TGTGCCACCAGTGATAAAAGCGCGGCAAGAGGCGAGCAGTACTTC. Amino acids: CATSDKSAARGEQYF.

The chain joins TRBV29-1 to TRBJ1-5; tentatively, D is TRBD1 (6 bases). Between the trimmed V and J ends, which lost 5 bases and 4 bases, there was a span of 12 bases. CDR1 is SQVTM, CDR2 ANQGSEA, per germline. This CDR3 is 13 amino acids long. As DNA, the CDR3 is TGCAGCGTTCGGGACAATTTTAATCAGCCCCAGCATTTT. Amino acid sequence: CSVRDNFNQPQHF.

The gene calls are TRBV5-1 and TRBJ1-4; 7 bases are a match to TRBD1. The V gene end was trimmed by 4 bases and the J gene end by 3 bases; junction bases not matched to a gene: 9. CDR1 is SGHRS, CDR2 YFSETQ, per germline. This CDR3 is 16 amino acids long. This chain's CDR3 is CASSLDGQVPNEKLFF. The CDR3 DNA reads as TGCGCCAGCAGCCTCGACGGACAGGTTCCTAATGAAAAACTGTTTTTT.

This chain connects TRBV6-1 to TRBJ1-5; a possible D gene is TRBD1 (5 bases). The CDR3 length is 16 residues. Trimming took off 0 bases at V and 1 base at J, with 10 bases between the two ends. Germline-derived CDR1 and CDR2 are MNHNS and SASEGT. This CDR3 is CASSEAPGSSNQPQHF. The CDR3 coding sequence is TGTGCCAGCAGTGAAGCGCCAGGGTCAAGCAATCAGCCCCAGCATTTT.

The chain's CDR3 is CASSGGGPQFF. Written as DNA, the CDR3 is TGTGCCAGCAGTGGGGGGGGACCTCAGTTCTTC. V gene TRBV6-2 or TRBV6-3 combines with J gene TRBJ2-1; 7 bases align to TRBD2. The CDR3 contains 11 residues. The germline V gene has CDR1 MNHEY and CDR2 SVGEGT. V was clipped by 5 bases and J by 13 bases; unmatched bases: 5.

This chain links TRBV4-3 with TRBJ2-1, with a weak D call TRBD2 (6 bases). Trimming stripped 1 base from V and 4 bases from J, with 17 bases between. Germline CDR1 LGHNA, CDR2 YSLEER. The CDR3 consists of 17 residues. As DNA, the CDR3 is TGCGCCAGCAGCCAAGCCCGGGGTAGCGGCAGGTACAATGAGCAGTTCTTC. This translates into CASSQARGSGRYNEQFF.

This clone is a singleton in its sample. V and J are TRBV19 and TRBJ2-7; 9 nucleotides align to TRBD1. The CDR3 loop spans 16 amino acids. Trimming cost V 3 bases and J 7 bases; bases outside gene matches: 13. The V gene's germline CDR1 is LNHDA and CDR2 SQIVND (reference sequence). The CDR3 protein is CASSIDTIQGAREQYF. The DNA for the CDR3 is TGTGCCAGTAGTATTGATACAATACAGGGGGCGCGGGAGCAGTACTTC. Full variable domain (remainder filled in from reference TRBV19 and TRBJ2-7): DGGITQSPKYLFRKEGQNVTLSCEQNLNHDAMYWYRQDPGQGLRLIYYSQIVNDFQKGDIAEGYSVSREKKESFPLTVTSAQKNPTAFYLCASSIDTIQGAREQYFGPGTRLTVT.

The CDR3 DNA reads TGTGCCACCAGCAGAGTATGGGCTTCGAACACCGGGGAGCTGTTTTTT. Protein product: CATSRVWASNTGELFF. The rearrangement links TRBV15 to TRBJ2-2; D uncertain. The V and J ends lost 1 base and 0 bases respectively, with 9 bases between them. The CDR3 runs to 16 residues. Germline assignment: CDR1 LNHNV and CDR2 YYDKDF (reference sequence).

The gene calls are TRBV6-5 and TRBJ1-5; 8 positions match TRBD1. The V and J ends lost 6 bases and 5 bases, in that order; junction bases with no gene match: 6. Germline values: CDR1 MNHEY, CDR2 SVGAGI. The CDR3 consists of 14 residues. CDR3 bases: TGTGCCAGCAGCTGGGACAGGTTTGATCAGCCCCAGCATTTT. Translating gives CASSWDRFDQPQHF.

V gene TRBV28 combines with J gene TRBJ2-7; 7 bases line up with TRBD1. The junction had 13 bases not matched to a gene; V was cut back by 10 bases and J by 10 bases. Germline CDR1 MDHEN, CDR2 SYDVKM. This CDR3 region has 12 residues. The CDR3: CATKDRILFQYF. The CDR3 bases are TGTGCCACGAAGGACAGGATCTTGTTCCAGTACTTC. The whole variable domain, filled in from reference TRBV28 and TRBJ2-7, reads DVKVTQSSRYLVKRTGEKVFLECVQDMDHENMFWYRQDPGLGLRLIYFSYDVKMKEKGDIPEGYSVSREKKERFSLILESASTNQTSMYLCATKDRILFQYFGPGTRLTVT.

This chain uses TRBV6-5 with TRBJ1-6; TRBD1 matches 7 bases. CDR1 and CDR2 from the germline V gene are MNHEY and SVGAGI. The CDR3 is 14 amino acids. V lost 6 bases, J lost 7 bases, and 6 bases stayed unmatched. The CDR3 protein is CASRPGQLNSPLHF. CDR3 sequence (DNA): TGTGCCAGCAGGCCGGGACAGCTAAATTCACCCCTCCACTTT.